A selection of T cell receptor beta chains follows, all from one sample in a study of T cell changes during pregnancy in multiple sclerosis. The protocol was immunoSEQ multiplex PCR, while the TCRdb copy is restricted to in-frame clones and leaves out a portion. The sample includes around 60,000 clones, around 96% of them seen just once. Sequencing used CD8+ T cells from peripheral blood mononuclear cells, obtained after pregnancy. The receptors derive from a female donor with multiple sclerosis, enrolled in a pregnancy study. Both conserved end residues are part of each CDR3. The D gene is left open where the match is weak. Expanded clones are given a class, and other clones once, few, many or no size at all.

J gene	clone size	V gene	D gene	CDR3 protein	CDR3 DNA
TRBJ2-1	once	TRBV7-3	TRBD2	CASSLNSGGYNEQFF	TGTGCCAGCAGCTTAAATAGCGGGGGTTACAATGAGCAGTTCTTC
TRBJ2-5	.	TRBV7-8	.	CASTSTVYNQETQYF	TGTGCCAGCACCTCGACAGTTTATAATCAAGAGACCCAGTACTTC
TRBJ2-7	.	TRBV27	TRBD1	CASRSGGYEQYF	TGTGCCAGCAGATCAGGGGGCTACGAGCAGTACTTC
TRBJ2-1	.	TRBV9	.	CASSGSEQFF	TGTGCCAGCAGCGGGAGTGAGCAGTTCTTC
TRBJ2-5	.	TRBV4-3	.	CASSQDLGVQETQYF	TGCGCCAGCAGCCAAGATCTGGGCGTCCAAGAGACCCAGTACTTC
TRBJ1-2	.	TRBV13	TRBD1	CASSLQGAGYTF	TGTGCCAGCAGCTTACAGGGGGCGGGTTACACCTTC
TRBJ2-5	.	TRBV5-1	TRBD1	CASSLGRGRETQYF	TGCGCCAGCAGCTTGGGCAGGGGGCGAGAGACCCAGTACTTC
TRBJ2-3	.	TRBV19	.	CASSYSSGDTQYF	TGTGCCAGTAGTTACAGCTCTGGGGATACGCAGTATTTT
TRBJ2-1	.	TRBV5-1	.	CASSLAVYNEQFF	TGCGCCAGCAGCTTGGCCGTATACAATGAGCAGTTCTTC
TRBJ2-7	.	TRBV14	TRBD1	CASSHPGTGTYEQYF	TGTGCCAGCAGCCACCCCGGGACAGGGACCTACGAGCAGTACTTC
TRBJ2-2	.	TRBV9	.	CASSSRWTGELFF	TGTGCCAGCAGCTCCCGGTGGACCGGGGAGCTGTTTTTT
TRBJ1-4	once	TRBV28	TRBD1	CASSPRTGPNEKLFF	TGTGCCAGCAGTCCACGGACAGGGCCTAATGAAAAACTGTTTTTT
TRBJ1-1	.	TRBV19	.	CASRRGGTEAFF	TGTGCCAGTAGGCGGGGGGGCACTGAAGCTTTCTTT
TRBJ1-1	.	TRBV7-3	.	CASSLGATEAFF	TGTGCCAGCAGCCTAGGGGCCACTGAAGCTTTCTTT
TRBJ1-2	.	TRBV5-1	TRBD1	CASSLDGTGGGYTF	TGCGCCAGCAGCTTGGATGGGACAGGGGGCGGCTACACCTTC
TRBJ2-3	once	TRBV5-4	TRBD2	CASRSGRAVDTQYF	TGTGCCAGCAGGAGCGGGAGGGCAGTGGATACGCAGTATTTT
TRBJ2-1	.	TRBV4-1	TRBD2	CASSQEVAGVNEQFF	TGCGCCAGCAGCCAAGAGGTAGCGGGTGTCAATGAGCAGTTCTTC
TRBJ2-1	.	TRBV9	.	CASSPQTRGGEQFF	TGTGCCAGCAGCCCACAGACTAGGGGCGGGGAGCAGTTCTTC
TRBJ1-3	.	TRBV6-5	TRBD1	CASSLIGGFGNTIYF	TGTGCCAGCAGTTTAATAGGGGGCTTCGGAAACACCATATATTTT
TRBJ2-3	.	TRBV7-9	TRBD2	CASSPTGLAGGPGDTQYF	TGTGCCAGCAGCCCCACGGGACTAGCGGGAGGGCCAGGAGATACGCAGTATTTT
TRBJ2-1	.	TRBV18	.	CASSNEVHEQFF	TGTGCCAGCTCCAATGAGGTCCATGAGCAGTTCTTC
TRBJ2-7	.	TRBV7-6	TRBD2	CASSSSGGAYEQYF	TGTGCCAGCAGCTCCTCTGGGGGGGCCTACGAGCAGTACTTC
TRBJ2-7	.	TRBV29-1	.	CSVEDSYSYEQYF	TGCAGCGTTGAAGATTCGTACTCCTACGAGCAGTACTTC
TRBJ1-1	.	TRBV7-8	TRBD1	CASSPRQGAVTEAFF	TGTGCCAGCAGCCCCCGGCAGGGGGCAGTTACGGAAGCTTTCTTT
TRBJ2-2	.	TRBV21-1	.	CASSKGRQGYTGELFF	TGTGCCAGCAGCAAAGGCCGCCAGGGATACACCGGGGAGCTGTTTTTT
TRBJ2-7	.	TRBV11-2	TRBD2	CASSLGSPGTNYEQYF	TGTGCCAGCAGCTTAGGGAGCCCGGGGACTAACTACGAGCAGTACTTC
TRBJ1-4	.	TRBV28	.	CASSLSGFNEKLFF	TGTGCCAGCAGTTTATCAGGTTTTAATGAAAAACTGTTTTTT
TRBJ1-4	.	TRBV15	.	CATSSPVATNEKLFF	TGTGCCACCAGCTCCCCAGTTGCAACTAATGAAAAACTGTTTTTT
TRBJ2-3	.	TRBV7-9	TRBD2	CASSSPTSASTDTQYF	TGTGCCAGCAGCTCACCGACTAGCGCGAGCACAGATACGCAGTATTTT
TRBJ2-3	.	TRBV28	.	CASSPLLGPALDTQYF	TGTGCCAGCAGCCCCCTCCTGGGCCCGGCGTTGGATACGCAGTATTTT
TRBJ2-2	.	TRBV5-4	.	CASSYETGITGELFF	TGTGCCAGCAGCTATGAGACAGGTATCACCGGGGAGCTGTTTTTT
TRBJ2-1	.	TRBV27	TRBD2	CASSRLAGEGKEGEQFF	TGTGCCAGCAGTAGACTAGCGGGAGAGGGGAAGGAGGGTGAGCAGTTCTTC
TRBJ1-5	.	TRBV6-6	TRBD1	CASSGTGVVFYQPQHF	TGTGCCAGCAGCGGGACAGGGGTAGTCTTTTATCAGCCCCAGCATTTT
TRBJ2-5	.	TRBV27	.	CASSLLGTTLLQETQYF	TGTGCCAGCAGTTTACTGGGGACAACGCTACTCCAAGAGACCCAGTACTTC
TRBJ2-7	.	TRBV29-1	.	CSVVQGSYEQYF	TGCAGCGTTGTACAGGGTTCGTACGAGCAGTACTTC
TRBJ2-7	.	TRBV28	.	CASSLGGVNEQYF	TGTGCCAGCAGTTTGGGGGGTGTTAACGAGCAGTACTTC
TRBJ2-5	.	TRBV28	TRBD2	CASSLAPSGRWGETQYF	TGTGCCAGCAGTTTAGCTCCTAGCGGGAGGTGGGGGGAGACCCAGTACTTC
TRBJ2-7	.	TRBV7-9	TRBD1	CASSLSGGGEQYF	TGTGCCAGCAGCTTATCAGGGGGTGGTGAGCAGTACTTC
TRBJ1-1	.	TRBV7-9	TRBD1	CASSPSRTGNTEAFF	TGTGCCAGCAGCCCATCGAGGACAGGGAACACTGAAGCTTTCTTT
TRBJ1-5	.	TRBV6-6	TRBD1	CASSLTDRAQPQHF	TGTGCCAGCAGTCTCACGGACAGGGCCCAGCCCCAGCATTTT
TRBJ2-6	.	TRBV5-1	.	CASSLEGLPGANVLTF	TGCGCCAGCAGCTTGGAGGGGCTTCCTGGGGCCAACGTCCTGACTTTC
TRBJ1-1	.	TRBV2	.	CASTRQGWTEAFF	TGTGCCAGCACTCGCCAGGGTTGGACTGAAGCTTTCTTT
TRBJ2-1	.	TRBV7-8	.	CASSLPSGSDNEQFF	TGTGCCAGCAGCTTACCCAGCGGTTCGGACAATGAGCAGTTCTTC
TRBJ1-2	once	TRBV4-3	.	CASSQDRGALGGGYTF	TGCGCCAGCAGCCAAGATCGCGGGGCGCTCGGAGGAGGCTACACCTTC
TRBJ1-5	.	TRBV19	.	CASTVSGGPQHF	TGTGCCAGTACAGTATCCGGAGGGCCCCAGCATTTT